This TCR beta chain was obtained from a study of cytomegalovirus exposure and HLA in healthy donors (dated by TCRdb to 2015 to 2018). For context, the study as a whole: A later analysis indicated that the 120 validation repertoires were generated on the platform also employed for the 700 or so repertoires of the first cohort. In addition to the first cohort of 500 to 850 subjects, a separate validation cohort of over 90 different subjects was used. The study combined high-throughput TCR immunosequencing, statistical association of individual TCRs with disease status, and machine learning to predict cytomegalovirus infection status. The study aimed to test whether signatures of past pathogen exposure could be identified by cataloging public T cell receptors.

Remarks on this clone: What this receptor recognizes is not known. One base away there is no much larger clone; base qualities are not given.

Donors formed part of the validation cohort, which comprised 120 or so subjects and was distinct from the first cohort of under 850 subjects. To prepare the library, the immunoSEQ multiplex PCR assay was applied. As for the original processing: To diagnose cytomegalovirus status from the catalog of TCR beta chain sequences, a statistical classification framework was built. TCRdb obtained this table from immuneACCESS and retained in-frame rearrangements with V and J assigned. These tables miss some clones; where compared with another copy, unresolved V genes account for less than half of the shortfall, and the remainder is unexplained. That table furnishes V, J and clone size, whereas the DNA furnished D and trimming. A total of 180,000 or so clones appear in this sample, 86% of them only once. The leading ten clones occupy about 7.7% of the sample. On the study overall, not on this receptor specifically: According to the authors, the approach could potentially be generalized to other disease states and immunological phenotypes. Most TCR sequences were seen in very few donors, while some public TCRs were found in many individuals. The study gave a list of under 200 TCR beta chains associated with cytomegalovirus. The classifier was reported to diagnose cytomegalovirus status with high specificity and sensitivity in both the original cohort and the validation cohort. A few of the identified cytomegalovirus-associated TCR beta chains were confirmed in vitro to be specific for cytomegalovirus antigens. Subsequent analysis determined that TCRs grouped into clusters in the first cohort also showed a tendency toward co-occurrence across the roughly 120 validation repertoires, and 94% of cluster scores exceeded 0. A later analysis had no HLA typing for the validation cohort, so co-occurrence there was scored across all 130 or so repertoires.

This clonotype originated in a man younger than 45 in good health and CMV-seropositive. The specimen was PBMCs.

This receptor has the CDR3 CASSQDLLAAGANVLTF. The nucleotide sequence is TGTGCCAGCAGCCAAGATCTCCTAGCAGCTGGGGCCAACGTCCTGACTTTC. The chain is assembled from TRBV14 and TRBJ2-6, with a weak D call of TRBD2 (5 bases match). Cut back by 0 bases and 2 bases, the V and J ends lie 11 bases apart. Spanning cysteine to phenylalanine, the CDR3 consists of 17 amino acids. Only CDR3 DNA is held: 51 bases, read in frame from base 1. From a lookup of the germline V gene, CDR1 and CDR2 are SGHDN and FVKESK.